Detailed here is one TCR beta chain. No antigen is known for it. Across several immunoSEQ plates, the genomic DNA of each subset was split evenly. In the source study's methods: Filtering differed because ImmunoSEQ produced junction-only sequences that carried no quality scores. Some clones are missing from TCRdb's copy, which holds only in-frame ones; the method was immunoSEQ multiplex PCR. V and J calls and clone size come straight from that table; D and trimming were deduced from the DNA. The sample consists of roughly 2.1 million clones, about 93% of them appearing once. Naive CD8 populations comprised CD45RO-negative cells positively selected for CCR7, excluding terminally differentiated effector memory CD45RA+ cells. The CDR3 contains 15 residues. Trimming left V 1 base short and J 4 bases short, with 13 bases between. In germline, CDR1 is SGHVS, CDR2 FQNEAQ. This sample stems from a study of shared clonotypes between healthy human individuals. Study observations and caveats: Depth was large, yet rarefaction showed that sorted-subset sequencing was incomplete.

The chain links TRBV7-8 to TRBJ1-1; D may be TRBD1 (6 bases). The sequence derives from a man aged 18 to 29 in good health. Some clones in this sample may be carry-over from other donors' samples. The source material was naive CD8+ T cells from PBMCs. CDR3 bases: TGTGCCAGCAGCTTAGAGACAGGAAGGAGCACTGAAGCTTTCTTT. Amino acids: CASSLETGRSTEAFF.